The sequence of this T cell receptor beta chain was determined in a study of shared clonotypes between healthy human individuals. In regard to this clone: Antigen unknown.

Points from the study as a whole: Generally, estimated richness proved larger in naive subsets than it did in memory subsets.

The protocol was immunoSEQ multiplex PCR, while the TCRdb copy is restricted to in-frame clones and leaves out a portion. The table lists about 960,000 clones, 76% of them singletons, with approximately 1.5% in the top ten. CDR1 and CDR2 (germline): SNHLY, FYNNEI. V lost 6 bases, J lost 9 bases, and 12 bases lay in between. The CDR3 runs to 12 residues. The gene calls are TRBV2 and TRBJ1-5; D ambiguous. Sequenced: memory CD4+ T cells sorted from blood. The sample's subset: CD45RA-negative fraction. The clonotype originates from a man younger than 30 in good health. CDR3 nucleotides: TGTGCCAGCAGCGACCTACCATCGCCCCAGCATTTT. Translating it yields CASSDLPSPQHF. Full variable domain (remainder filled in from reference TRBV2 and TRBJ1-5): EPEVTQTPSHQVTQMGQEVILRCVPISNHLYFYWYRQILGQKVEFLVSFYNNEISEKSEIFDDQFSVERPDGSNFTLKIRSTKLEDSAMYFCASSDLPSPQHFGDGTRLSIL.